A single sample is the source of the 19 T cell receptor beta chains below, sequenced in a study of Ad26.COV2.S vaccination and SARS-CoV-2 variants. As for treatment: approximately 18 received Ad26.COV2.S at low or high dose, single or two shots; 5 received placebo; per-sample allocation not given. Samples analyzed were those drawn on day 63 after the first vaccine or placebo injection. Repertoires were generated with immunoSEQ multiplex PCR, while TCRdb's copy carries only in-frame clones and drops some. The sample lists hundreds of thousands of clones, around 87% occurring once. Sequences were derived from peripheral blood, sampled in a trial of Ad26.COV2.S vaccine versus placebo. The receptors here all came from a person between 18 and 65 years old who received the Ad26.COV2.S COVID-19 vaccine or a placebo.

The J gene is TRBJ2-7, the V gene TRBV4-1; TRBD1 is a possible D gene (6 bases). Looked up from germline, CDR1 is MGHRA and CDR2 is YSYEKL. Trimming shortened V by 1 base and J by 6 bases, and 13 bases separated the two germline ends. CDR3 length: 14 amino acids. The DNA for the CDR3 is TGCGCCAGCAGCCAAGGATCAGGGGTAAGCGAGCAGTACTTC. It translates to CASSQGSGVSEQYF.

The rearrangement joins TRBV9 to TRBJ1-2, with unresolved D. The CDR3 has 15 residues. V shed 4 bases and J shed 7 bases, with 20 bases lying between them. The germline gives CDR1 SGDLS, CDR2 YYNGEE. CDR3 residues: CASSSSRTGYSGYTF. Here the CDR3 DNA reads TGTGCCAGCAGCTCATCAAGAACGGGTTATAGTGGCTACACCTTC.

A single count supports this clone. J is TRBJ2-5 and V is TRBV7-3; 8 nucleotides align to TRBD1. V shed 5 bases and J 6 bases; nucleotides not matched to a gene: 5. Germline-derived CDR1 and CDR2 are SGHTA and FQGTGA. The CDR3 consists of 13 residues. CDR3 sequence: CASSRDRGQTQYF. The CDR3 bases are TGTGCCAGCAGCCGTGACAGGGGACAGACCCAGTACTTC.

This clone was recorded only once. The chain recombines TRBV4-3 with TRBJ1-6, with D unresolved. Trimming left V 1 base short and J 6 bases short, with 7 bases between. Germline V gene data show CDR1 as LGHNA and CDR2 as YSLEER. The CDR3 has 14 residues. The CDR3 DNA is TGCGCCAGCAGCCAAGGCAGGCCTAATTCACCCCTCCACTTT. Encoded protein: CASSQGRPNSPLHF.

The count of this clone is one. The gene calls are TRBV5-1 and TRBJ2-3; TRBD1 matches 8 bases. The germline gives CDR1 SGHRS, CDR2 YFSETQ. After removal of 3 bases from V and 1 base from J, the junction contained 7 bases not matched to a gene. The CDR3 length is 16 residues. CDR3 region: CASSWTGNLGTDTQYF. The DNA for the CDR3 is TGCGCCAGCAGCTGGACAGGGAACCTAGGCACAGATACGCAGTATTTT.

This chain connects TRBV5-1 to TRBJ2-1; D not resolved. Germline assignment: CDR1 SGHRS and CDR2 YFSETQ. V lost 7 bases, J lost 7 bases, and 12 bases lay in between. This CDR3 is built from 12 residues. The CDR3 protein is CASRPTRNEQFF. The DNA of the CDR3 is TGCGCCAGCCGCCCGACTCGGAATGAGCAGTTCTTC.

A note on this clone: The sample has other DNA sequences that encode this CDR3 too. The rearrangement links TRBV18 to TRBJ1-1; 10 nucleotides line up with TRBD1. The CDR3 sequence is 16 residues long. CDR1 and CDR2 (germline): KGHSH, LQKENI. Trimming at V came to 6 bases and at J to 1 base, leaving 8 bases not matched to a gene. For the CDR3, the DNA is TGTGCCAGCTCCCCGAAGACAGGGGGCTGGAACACTGAAGCTTTCTTT. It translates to CASSPKTGGWNTEAFF.

CDR3 bases: TGTGCCAGCAGTTACTCGGCAGGGATTGGAGATACGCAGTATTTT. Translating gives CASSYSAGIGDTQYF. V and J are TRBV6-6 and TRBJ2-3, with D possibly matching TRBD1 (5 bases). Deletions cut 0 bases from V and 5 bases from J, with 12 bases between. The germline V gene has CDR1 MNHNY and CDR2 SVGAGI (reference sequence). This CDR3 region has 15 residues.

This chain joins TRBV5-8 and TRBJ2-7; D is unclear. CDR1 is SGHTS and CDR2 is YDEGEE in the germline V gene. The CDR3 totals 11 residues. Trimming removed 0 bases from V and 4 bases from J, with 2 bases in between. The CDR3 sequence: CASSLEYEQYF. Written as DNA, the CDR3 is TGTGCCAGCAGCTTGGAATACGAGCAGTACTTC.

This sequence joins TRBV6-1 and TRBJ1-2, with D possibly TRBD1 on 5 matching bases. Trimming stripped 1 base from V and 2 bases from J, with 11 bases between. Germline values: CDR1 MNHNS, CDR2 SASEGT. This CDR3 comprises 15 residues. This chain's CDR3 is CASSEGGSRNYGYTF. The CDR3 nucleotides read TGTGCCAGCAGTGAAGGGGGCAGCCGCAACTATGGCTACACCTTC.

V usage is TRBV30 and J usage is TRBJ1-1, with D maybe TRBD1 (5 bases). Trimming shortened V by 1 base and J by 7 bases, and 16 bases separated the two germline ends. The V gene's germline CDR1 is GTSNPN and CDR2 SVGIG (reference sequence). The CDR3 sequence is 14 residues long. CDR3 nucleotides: TGTGCCTGGAGTGGAGGGCGGGGGACGAGTGAAGCTTTCTTT. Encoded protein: CAWSGGRGTSEAFF.

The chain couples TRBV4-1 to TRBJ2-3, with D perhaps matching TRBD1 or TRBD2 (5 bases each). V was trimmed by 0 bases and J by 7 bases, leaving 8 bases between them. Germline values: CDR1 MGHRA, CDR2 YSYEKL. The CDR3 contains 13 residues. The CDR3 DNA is TGCGCCAGCAGCCAAGAGTGGGGGTATACGCAGTATTTT. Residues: CASSQEWGYTQYF.

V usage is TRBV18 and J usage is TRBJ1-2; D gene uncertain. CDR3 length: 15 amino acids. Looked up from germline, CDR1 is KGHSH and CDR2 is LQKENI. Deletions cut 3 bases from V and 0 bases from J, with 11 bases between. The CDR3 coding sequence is TGTGCCAGCTCACCGCGGGAGCTAACTAACTATGGCTACACCTTC. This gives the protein CASSPRELTNYGYTF.

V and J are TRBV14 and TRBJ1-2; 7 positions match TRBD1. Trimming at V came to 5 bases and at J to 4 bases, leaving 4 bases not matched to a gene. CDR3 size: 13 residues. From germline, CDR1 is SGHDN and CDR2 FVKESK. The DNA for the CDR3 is TGTGCCAGCAGCGCGGACAGGTTCTATGGCTACACCTTC. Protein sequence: CASSADRFYGYTF.

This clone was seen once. CDR3: CASSSRDSSYNEQFF. CDR3 coding DNA: TGTGCCAGCAGCTCCCGGGACAGCTCCTACAATGAGCAGTTCTTC. V and J are TRBV7-3 and TRBJ2-1, with TRBD1 matching 7 bases. CDR1 is SGHTA and CDR2 is FQGTGA in the germline V gene. V dropped 4 bases and J dropped 0; count of bases not matched to a gene: 3. The CDR3 runs 15 residues.

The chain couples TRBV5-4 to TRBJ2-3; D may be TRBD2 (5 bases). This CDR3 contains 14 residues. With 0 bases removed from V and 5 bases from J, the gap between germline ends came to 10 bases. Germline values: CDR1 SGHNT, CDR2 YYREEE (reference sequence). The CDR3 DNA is TGTGCCAGCAGCTTGGTCTTGGGAGAAGATACGCAGTATTTT. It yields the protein CASSLVLGEDTQYF.

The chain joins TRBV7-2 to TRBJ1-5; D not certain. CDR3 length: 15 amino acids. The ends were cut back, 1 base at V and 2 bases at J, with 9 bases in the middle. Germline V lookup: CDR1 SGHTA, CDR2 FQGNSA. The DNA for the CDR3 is TGTGCCAGCAGCTTAGAAGGATCTGGCAATCAGCCCCAGCATTTT. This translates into CASSLEGSGNQPQHF.

CDR3 DNA sequence: TGTGCCAGCAAAGCGGGTAACTATGGCTACACCTTC. Its translation is CASKAGNYGYTF. V usage is TRBV3-1 (or the pseudogene TRBV3-2) and J usage is TRBJ1-2; D remains ambiguous. V was trimmed by 7 bases and J by 1 base, leaving 7 bases between them. Germline CDR1 is LGHDT and CDR2 is YNNKEL (reference sequence). CDR3 length: 12 amino acids.

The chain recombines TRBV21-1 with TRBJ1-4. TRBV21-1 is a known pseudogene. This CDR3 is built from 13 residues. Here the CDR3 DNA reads TGTGCCAGCAGCGCACACAAGGCTGGAAAACTGTTTTTT. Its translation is CASSAHKAGKLFF.